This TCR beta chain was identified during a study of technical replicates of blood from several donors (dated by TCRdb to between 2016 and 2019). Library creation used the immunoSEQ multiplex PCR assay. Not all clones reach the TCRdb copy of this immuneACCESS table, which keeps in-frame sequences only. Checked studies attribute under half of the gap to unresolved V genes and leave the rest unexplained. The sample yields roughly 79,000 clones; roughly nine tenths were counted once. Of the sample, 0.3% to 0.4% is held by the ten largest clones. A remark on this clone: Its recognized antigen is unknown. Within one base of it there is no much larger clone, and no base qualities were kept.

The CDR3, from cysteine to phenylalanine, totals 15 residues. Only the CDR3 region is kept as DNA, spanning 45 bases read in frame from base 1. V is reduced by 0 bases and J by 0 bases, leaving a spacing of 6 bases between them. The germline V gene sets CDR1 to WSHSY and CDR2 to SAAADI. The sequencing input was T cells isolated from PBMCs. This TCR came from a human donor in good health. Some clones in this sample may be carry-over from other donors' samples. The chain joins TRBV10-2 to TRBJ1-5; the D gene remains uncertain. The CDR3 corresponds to CASSESPYSNQPQHF. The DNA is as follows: TGCGCCAGCAGTGAGTCCCCTTATAGCAATCAGCCCCAGCATTTT.